This TCR beta chain was sequenced during a study of blood T cell repertoires in COVID-19. Sequencing was performed with immunoSEQ multiplex PCR; in TCRdb, only in-frame clones are kept and a portion is missing. The table lists 90,000 to 100,000 clones, about 70% of them singletons. The TCR comes from a woman in her fifties or sixties in a cohort sampled during active or convalescent COVID-19. Sequencing used peripheral blood.

This CDR3 is CASSLARSSYNEQFF. DNA for the CDR3: TGTGCCAGCAGTTTAGCAAGGAGCTCCTACAATGAGCAGTTCTTC. The rearrangement joins TRBV27 to TRBJ2-1, with D hard to call. Germline assignment: CDR1 MNHEY and CDR2 SMNVEV (reference sequence). CDR3 length equals 15 residues. V was shortened by 2 bases and J by 0 bases, with 8 bases between the two germline ends.